These T cell receptor beta chains were read from a single sample in a study of T cell repertoires in cytomegalovirus infection. Their recognized antigens are unknown. TCRdb re-derived calls from the reads in MiXCR, one entry per CDR3 protein. Of 700,000 to 900,000 distinct CDR3 sequences detected, about 27% appear once; the ten largest clones hold 10% to 15%. The sample consisted of cultured CD8+ T cells from PBMCs, taken from culture after CMV antigen stimulation. The receptors come from a human donor in good health (CMV status not recorded). Some clones in this sample may be carry-over from other donors' samples. CDR3s include the opening cysteine and the closing phenylalanine or tryptophan. The D gene is left open where the match is weak. Clone size, where shown, is once, few, many, or a class for clones that have expanded.

size: -
D: TRBD1
J: TRBJ1-1
V: TRBV4-1
DNA: TGCGCCAGCAGCCAAGAGCAGGGGGCGAGCACTGAAGCTTTCTTT
CDR3: CASSQEQGASTEAFF

size: -
D: TRBD2
J: TRBJ2-3
V: TRBV9
DNA: TGTGCCAGCAGCGTCCGGACTAGCGGGGGGTCCACAGATACGCAGTATTTT
CDR3: CASSVRTSGGSTDTQYF

size: once
D: TRBD1
J: TRBJ1-5
V: TRBV7-9
DNA: TGTGCCAGCAGCAGGGGACAGGGTTTTTCTCAGCCCCAGCTTTTT
CDR3: CASSRGQGFSQPQLF

size: -
D: -
J: TRBJ2-5
V: TRBV4-3
DNA: TGCGCCAGCAGCCAAGATGCTGGGACGACACCGGAGACCCAGTACTTC
CDR3: CASSQDAGTTPETQYF

size: few
D: -
J: TRBJ2-1
V: TRBV6-6
DNA: TGTGCCAGCAGTTACTCCTGGGTTGATGAGCAGTTCTTC
CDR3: CASSYSWVDEQFF

size: -
D: -
J: TRBJ2-2
V: TRBV12-3/TRBV12-4
DNA: TGTGCCAGCAGTCCCTTTACGGTGGGGGAGCTGTTTTTT
CDR3: CASSPFTVGELFF

size: -
D: -
J: TRBJ2-1
V: TRBV7-6
DNA: TGTGCCAGCAGCTTGCCGGTTGGGGGGATTCATGAGCAGTTCTTC
CDR3: CASSLPVGGIHEQFF

size: -
D: TRBD1
J: TRBJ1-6
V: TRBV6-1
DNA: TGTGCCAGCAGTGAATGGTGGGACAGTGCCAATTCACCCCTCCACTTT
CDR3: CASSEWWDSANSPLHF

size: few
D: -
J: TRBJ1-1
V: TRBV5-1
DNA: TGCGCCAGCAGCTTAGGACAGAGGACAAACACTGAAGCTTTCTTT
CDR3: CASSLGQRTNTEAFF

size: -
D: -
J: TRBJ1-5
V: TRBV15
DNA: TGTGCCACCAGCAGTTCCCGGGGGATCAATCAGCCCCAGCATTTT
CDR3: CATSSSRGINQPQHF

size: many
D: -
J: TRBJ1-1
V: TRBV7-2
DNA: TGTGCCAGCAGCCCCTGGATTAACACTGAAGCTTTCTTT
CDR3: CASSPWINTEAFF

size: -
D: TRBD2
J: TRBJ2-1
V: TRBV20-1
DNA: TGCAGTGCTAGAGATCGGGAGGGCTACAATGAGCAGTTCTTC
CDR3: CSARDREGYNEQFF

size: once
D: -
J: TRBJ1-1
V: TRBV29-1
DNA: TGCAGCGTCGGGGTGACGAACACTGAAGCTTTCTTT
CDR3: CSVGVTNTEAFF

size: once
D: -
J: TRBJ2-5
V: TRBV4-3
DNA: TGCGCCAGCAGCCAAGGGGGGGCCGGACAAGAGACCCAGTACTTC
CDR3: CASSQGGAGQETQYF

size: -
D: -
J: TRBJ2-5
V: TRBV14
DNA: TGTGCCAGCAGCGATGAGGGGTACCAAGAGACCCAGTACTTC
CDR3: CASSDEGYQETQYF

size: -
D: -
J: TRBJ2-7
V: TRBV10-1
DNA: TGCGCCAGCGGTCTATCTGGCGAGCAGTACTTC
CDR3: CASGLSGEQYF